Reported below is one T cell receptor beta chain. Its antigen is undetermined. These data are taken from a study of T cell responses to AZD1222 COVID-19 vaccine. The analysis combined second doses at about 4 or about 12 weeks. Overall study results and limits: When two AZD1222 doses had been given, Spike-specific TCR breadth and depth rose. Among vaccine-associated CD4 TCRs, coverage spanned spike, with dominance at 160-218 and 743-854. Targeting of unmutated variant regions was reportedly seen in nearly half of spike-specific TCRs.

The V end lost 9 bases, the J end lost 5 bases, and 16 bases lay between the germline ends. CDR3 length: 13 amino acids. Assay: immunoSEQ multiplex PCR; the TCRdb copy retains only in-frame clones and omits some. The sample has about 130,000 clones, roughly 93% seen once. This sequence was found in an adult who received the AZD1222 COVID-19 vaccine. The sample in question was peripheral blood, obtained 28 days after the second AZD1222 dose. The V gene is TRBV23-1, the J gene TRBJ2-5; TRBD1 might be the D (6 bases). TRBV23-1 has ORF status, its function being uncertain. This chain's CDR3 is CARANRESETQYF. CDR3 coding DNA: TGCGCCAGGGCAAACAGGGAATCCGAGACCCAGTACTTC.